Listed here are 15 T cell receptor beta chains from one sample, sequenced in a study of OX40 agonist ivuxolimab in advanced cancers. Using immunoSEQ multiplex PCR, the repertoire was profiled, and TCRdb retains in-frame clones only, with some absent. This sample yields about 150,000 clones, of which roughly 94% are seen a single time; under 0.4% belongs to the top ten. The sequencing used CD4+ or CD8+ T cells sorted from blood, collected in a trial of the OX40 agonist ivuxolimab. These receptors all come from an adult with an advanced solid tumor such as melanoma, head and neck, liver or kidney cancer.

This chain links TRBV5-1 with TRBJ1-1, with D possibly being TRBD1 (6 bases). The CDR3 is made up of 13 amino acids. Germline CDR1 is SGHRS and CDR2 is YFSETQ. Trimming pared 2 bases from V and 4 bases from J, leaving 9 bases between. The CDR3 DNA sequence: TGCGCCAGCAGCTTCAGGGGCGGCACTGAAGCTTTCTTT. This encodes CASSFRGGTEAFF.

V usage is TRBV19 and J usage is TRBJ2-2, with D possibly TRBD2 on 6 matching bases. Deletions cut 10 bases from V and 6 bases from J, with 12 bases between. The germline CDR1 and CDR2 sequences are LNHDA and SQIVND (reference sequence). The CDR3 is 12 amino acids. CDR3 region: CATSAGSGELFF. CDR3 coding DNA: TGTGCCACATCGGCGGGGTCCGGGGAGCTGTTTTTT.

The CDR3 region has the DNA TGTGCCATCAGTGTGAATAGCGGGGGGCCCTCCTACGAGCAGTACTTC. It yields the protein CAISVNSGGPSYEQYF. V and J are TRBV10-3 and TRBJ2-7, with 10 nucleotides matching TRBD2. With 4 bases clipped from V and 0 bases from J, the junction kept 6 bases outside the gene matches. CDR3 size: 16 residues. Germline loops: CDR1 ENHRY, CDR2 SYGVKD.

This chain links TRBV7-6 with TRBJ1-1; D gene uncertain. Between the trimmed V and J ends, which lost 10 bases and 1 base, there was a span of 13 bases. This CDR3 is 13 amino acids long. CDR1 and CDR2 from the germline V gene are SGHVS and FNYEAQ. DNA of the CDR3: TGTGCCAACCTGATTGAGGGGAACACTGAAGCTTTCTTT. Translating it yields CANLIEGNTEAFF.

The V gene is TRBV7-2, the J gene TRBJ2-7; D may correspond to TRBD1 or TRBD2 (5 bases each). Trimming stripped 5 bases from V and 0 bases from J, with 11 bases between. CDR3 length equals 14 residues. Looked up from germline, CDR1 is SGHTA and CDR2 is FQGNSA. DNA of the CDR3: TGTGCCAGCAGCCTGGGGGTCCGCTCCTACGAGCAGTACTTC. As protein: CASSLGVRSYEQYF.

This clone has a single count. The V call is TRBV7-2, the J call TRBJ2-5; TRBD1 matches 7 bases. This CDR3 has 14 amino acids. Germline CDR1 reads SGHTA; CDR2 reads FQGNSA. The V gene end was trimmed by 1 base and the J gene end by 3 bases; junction bases not matched to a gene: 2. The DNA for the CDR3 is TGTGCCAGCAGCTTAGGACAGGGTAAAGAGACCCAGTACTTC. This encodes CASSLGQGKETQYF.

Written as DNA, the CDR3 is TGTGCCAGCAGCTTAGCTTCTTTTGGGGTAGCGGGGGGAACCTACGAGCAGTACTTC. Protein product: CASSLASFGVAGGTYEQYF. The chain employs TRBV7-2 and TRBJ2-7, with 10 nucleotides matching TRBD2. CDR3 length: 19 amino acids. Trimming at V came to 0 bases and at J to 2 bases, leaving 13 bases not matched to a gene. In germline, CDR1 is SGHTA, CDR2 FQGNSA.

This clone has a single count. The chain combines TRBV12-5 with TRBJ2-3, with D tentatively TRBD2 (7 bases). This CDR3 has 15 residues. Germline V gives CDR1 LGHNT, CDR2 FRNRAP. The V and J ends lost 7 bases and 6 bases respectively, with 20 bases between them. The CDR3 region is CASVASGGPRDTQYF. The CDR3 coding sequence is TGTGCTAGTGTCGCGTCGGGGGGCCCTAGGGATACGCAGTATTTT.

This clone has just one count. V usage is TRBV9 and J usage is TRBJ2-5, with 11 bases identical to TRBD1. V trimming: 6 bases; J trimming: 2 bases; junction bases outside the gene matches: 6. The CDR3 has 15 amino acids. CDR1 and CDR2 (germline): SGDLS, YYNGEE. DNA for the CDR3: TGTGCCAGCAACACGGACAGGGGGCTACAAGAGACCCAGTACTTC. Its translation: CASNTDRGLQETQYF.

The chain recombines TRBV5-4 with TRBJ1-6; D ambiguous. Germline V gene lookup returns CDR1 SGHNT and CDR2 YYREEE (reference sequence). The CDR3 spans 16 residues. V was pared by 4 bases and J by 9 bases, with 20 bases between. The DNA for the CDR3 is TGTGCCAGCAGCCCGAACACTCCCGTTCGGGGTTCACCCCTCCACTTT. It yields the protein CASSPNTPVRGSPLHF.

V and J are TRBV7-9 and TRBJ2-5; maybe TRBD1 (5 bases). The CDR3 totals 12 residues. Germline V CDR1 and CDR2: SEHNR, FQNEAQ (reference sequence). V was trimmed by 5 bases and J by 5 bases, leaving 9 bases between them. The CDR3, as DNA: TGTGCCAGCAGCCCAAACAGGGAGACCCAGTACTTC. It encodes CASSPNRETQYF.

The chain links TRBV27 to TRBJ2-7; 7 bases align to TRBD1. The CDR3 spans 14 residues. Germline loops: CDR1 MNHEY, CDR2 SMNVEV (reference sequence). Losses at the gene ends were 5 bases for V and 1 base for J; bases not matched to a gene: 5. CDR3 sequence: CASSPTGSSYEQYF. For the CDR3, the DNA is TGTGCCAGCAGTCCGACAGGGAGTTCCTACGAGCAGTACTTC.

CDR3 sequence reads: CASSPPILGTGLSGRSGKLFF. CDR3 nucleotides: TGTGCCAGCAGCCCCCCTATCCTCGGGACAGGGTTAAGCGGGCGGTCGGGAAAACTGTTTTTT. J is TRBJ1-4 and V is TRBV7-8, with 9 positions matching TRBD1. After removal of 5 bases from V and 10 bases from J, the junction contained 29 bases not matched to a gene. The germline V gene encodes CDR1 SGHVS and CDR2 FQNEAQ. This CDR3 has 21 residues.

CDR3 sequence: CASSFQGARDEAFF. In DNA, the CDR3 is TGCGCCAGCAGCTTCCAGGGGGCGCGGGATGAAGCTTTCTTT. J is TRBJ1-1 and V is TRBV5-1; 8 bases match TRBD1. V trimming: 2 bases; J trimming: 7 bases; junction bases outside the gene matches: 7. CDR3 size: 14 residues. Germline V gene lookup returns CDR1 SGHRS and CDR2 YFSETQ.

The rearrangement uses TRBV28 and TRBJ1-6; D remains unclear. The germline CDR1 and CDR2 sequences are MDHEN and SYDVKM. The CDR3 runs to 18 residues. Trimming took 1 base from V and 4 from J, leaving 17 bases between them. Written as DNA, the CDR3 is TGTGCCAGCAGTTTATTGCGCGAAGGGAGGATTTATAATTCACCCCTCCACTTT. It yields the protein CASSLLREGRIYNSPLHF.